A selection of T cell receptor beta chains follows, all from one sample in a study of blood T cell repertoires in COVID-19. TCRdb's copy holds only in-frame clones and misses some; the assay was immunoSEQ multiplex PCR. The table has about 140,000 clones, approximately 80% seen once; the top ten hold approximately 4%. Sequences were obtained from PBMCs or T cells enriched from blood (not recorded which). The receptors originated from a man between 45 and 60 years old in a cohort exposed to, infected with or recovered from COVID-19 (not recorded which). The CDR3 runs from the conserved cysteine through the conserved F or W. Fields, in order: V gene, clone size, D gene, J gene, CDR3 DNA, CDR3 protein. The D gene is left open where the match is weak. Not all rows give a size; the values are once, few, many and, for expanded clones, a class.

TRBV12-5	NA	NA	TRBJ2-3	TGTGCTAGTGGTCCAACTATAGGGCAGTATTTT	CASGPTIGQYF
TRBV6-5	NA	NA	TRBJ1-2	TGTGCCAGCAGTTACTCGAGGCAAGGCAGGGGTAATGGCTACACCTTC	CASSYSRQGRGNGYTF
TRBV3-1/TRBV3-2	once	NA	TRBJ2-1	TGTGCCAGCAGCCCAGGGGTCAAATACTACAATGAGCAGTTCTTC	CASSPGVKYYNEQFF
TRBV6-5	NA	NA	TRBJ1-2	TGTGCCAGCAGACTAGGGGGAAAGGATGGCTACACCTTC	CASRLGGKDGYTF
TRBV20-1	NA	NA	TRBJ1-2	TGCAGTGCTGGTGGGACTGCCCACTATGGCTACACCTTC	CSAGGTAHYGYTF
TRBV7-2	few	NA	TRBJ1-2	TGTGCCAGCAGCCCCGCAGGGCGTGTCTATGGCTACACCTTC	CASSPAGRVYGYTF
TRBV3-1/TRBV3-2	NA	TRBD1	TRBJ1-1	TGTGCCAGCAGACTGGGACAGGAAGCTTTCTTT	CASRLGQEAFF
TRBV28	NA	TRBD1	TRBJ2-1	TGTGCCAGCAGTTACCCCCGGGACAGCTCCTACAATGAGCAGTTCTTC	CASSYPRDSSYNEQFF
TRBV27	NA	NA	TRBJ1-5	TGTGCCAGCAGTGGATGGAGCACGCAGCCCCAGCATTTT	CASSGWSTQPQHF
TRBV5-1	NA	TRBD2	TRBJ2-5	TGCGCCAGCAGCTCAGGGGGACTAGCGGGAGTGGAGACCCAGTACTTC	CASSSGGLAGVETQYF
TRBV19	NA	TRBD1	TRBJ1-1	TGTGCCATCACAGGGGCCACGAGGACTGAAGCTTTCTTT	CAITGATRTEAFF
TRBV6-2/TRBV6-3	NA	TRBD1	TRBJ1-1	TGTGCCAGCAGTTTCGCCGGGACAGGGAACACTGAAGCTTTCTTT	CASSFAGTGNTEAFF
TRBV4-1	once	TRBD2	TRBJ2-1	TGCGCCAGCAGCCAAGAGTCTCTAGCGGGATACAATGAGCAGTTCTTC	CASSQESLAGYNEQFF
TRBV27	NA	TRBD1	TRBJ2-2	TGTGCCAGCAGTATTGGACAGGGCCCCAAGCGGGAGCTGTTTTTT	CASSIGQGPKRELFF
TRBV11-3	once	NA	TRBJ2-3	TGTGCCAGCAGCCTGACAGCTAGCACAGATACGCAGTATTTT	CASSLTASTDTQYF
TRBV7-9	NA	NA	TRBJ1-4	TGTGCCAGCAGCTTGACCGTGGAGCGGGGAAAACTGTTTTTT	CASSLTVERGKLFF
TRBV28	NA	NA	TRBJ1-2	TGTGCCAGCAGTCATATTCCTCGGGGGACCGGGAGATTTGGCTACACCTTC	CASSHIPRGTGRFGYTF
TRBV19	NA	TRBD1	TRBJ2-3	TGTGCCAGTAGTATCGGGACAGGGGGCTTGGTAGATACGCAGTATTTT	CASSIGTGGLVDTQYF
TRBV4-3	NA	NA	TRBJ2-1	TGCGCCAGCAGCCAAGATGTAGAAAGCTCCTACAATGAGCAGTTCTTC	CASSQDVESSYNEQFF
TRBV11-2	NA	TRBD2	TRBJ2-1	TGTGCCAGCAGCTCGCACTCCCTTGGACTAGCGGGGGGTTACAATGAGCAGTTCTTC	CASSSHSLGLAGGYNEQFF
TRBV12-5	NA	NA	TRBJ1-5	TGTGCTAGTGGTTTGGGGACAGCTTATAGCAATCAGCCCCAGCATTTT	CASGLGTAYSNQPQHF
TRBV30	NA	NA	TRBJ1-1	TGTGCCTGGAGTGCCCTCGGAGGATCTGAAGCTTTCTTT	CAWSALGGSEAFF
TRBV7-2	NA	TRBD1	TRBJ2-1	TGTGCCAGCAGCCCTAGAGGACAGGGGGCAAATGAGCAGTTCTTC	CASSPRGQGANEQFF
TRBV27	NA	NA	TRBJ1-1	TGTGCCAGCACCTCCAGGGGCTACACTGAAGCTTTCTTT	CASTSRGYTEAFF
TRBV6-2/TRBV6-3	NA	TRBD2	TRBJ2-1	TGTGCCAGCAGTCTCAGACTAGCGGGGGAGAGTGAGCAGTTCTTC	CASSLRLAGESEQFF
TRBV2	NA	TRBD1	TRBJ2-5	TGTGCCAGCACCAGAGACAGGGCCCAAGAGACCCAGTACTTC	CASTRDRAQETQYF
TRBV5-4	NA	NA	TRBJ2-7	TGTGCCAGCAGCCCGGACGGGGCCTACGAGCAGTACTTC	CASSPDGAYEQYF
TRBV4-1	NA	TRBD2	TRBJ2-7	TGCGCCAGCCGTCTACTAGCGGGAATGAGGGAGCAGTACTTC	CASRLLAGMREQYF
TRBV19	NA	NA	TRBJ1-2	TGTGCCAGTAGTATGGGCGGGGTTTATGGCTACACCTTC	CASSMGGVYGYTF
TRBV24-1	NA	NA	TRBJ2-2	TGTGCCACCAGGGTCGGGGTCAACGGGGAGCTGTTTTTT	CATRVGVNGELFF
TRBV7-9	few	NA	TRBJ2-1	TGTGCCAGCAGCGCCACCCTTGCGAGCCACAATGAGCAGTTCTTC	CASSATLASHNEQFF
TRBV6-5	NA	TRBD1	TRBJ1-2	TGTGCCAGCAGATCCTACAGGGGCTATGGCTACACCTTC	CASRSYRGYGYTF
TRBV6-5	NA	TRBD1	TRBJ1-6	TGTGCCAGCAGTTCCGCAGGGGGGAATTCACCCCTCCACTTT	CASSSAGGNSPLHF
TRBV9	NA	NA	TRBJ2-1	TGTGCCAGCAGCCCAGAGGTTCTTGGGGAGCAGTTCTTC	CASSPEVLGEQFF
TRBV30	NA	TRBD2	TRBJ2-1	TGTGCCTGGGGGGGGACTAGCGGGAGCAGTGAGCAGTTCTTC	CAWGGTSGSSEQFF
TRBV5-1	NA	TRBD1	TRBJ1-6	TGCGCCAGCAGGCAGGGGGTGGATTCACCCCTCCACTTT	CASRQGVDSPLHF
TRBV5-6	NA	TRBD1	TRBJ1-2	TGTGCCAGCAGCGGGGACAGGAACTATGGCTACACCTTC	CASSGDRNYGYTF
TRBV5-1	few	NA	TRBJ1-1	TGCGCCAGCAGCTTGGGATCCAGGGGTGATACTGAAGCTTTCTTT	CASSLGSRGDTEAFF
TRBV27	NA	NA	TRBJ2-1	TGTGCCAGATGTACAGGTTCGCCAGGTCCCCATGAGCAGTTCTTC	CARCTGSPGPHEQFF
TRBV28	NA	TRBD1	TRBJ1-5	TGTGCCAGCAGTTTGGGACAGCTTAGCAATCAGCCCCAGCATTTT	CASSLGQLSNQPQHF
TRBV19	NA	NA	TRBJ1-5	TGTGCCAGTAAGGTGCAGGCCGGTGGCAATCAGCCCCAGCATTTT	CASKVQAGGNQPQHF
TRBV4-1	once	NA	TRBJ2-2	TGCGCCAGCAGCCAAGAAACCAGTGACACCGGGGAGCTGTTTTTT	CASSQETSDTGELFF
TRBV19	NA	TRBD1	TRBJ2-7	TGTGCCAGTAGCGACTGGACAGGGATCTCCTACGAGCAGTACTTC	CASSDWTGISYEQYF
TRBV12-3/TRBV12-4	NA	NA	TRBJ1-2	TGTGCCAGCAGTTCAAAGAGAGGATATGGCTACACCTTC	CASSSKRGYGYTF
TRBV6-2/TRBV6-3	NA	NA	TRBJ2-1	TGTGCCAGCAGTGCCTGGAGTACCTACAATGAGCAGTTCTTC	CASSAWSTYNEQFF
TRBV5-4	once	NA	TRBJ2-5	TGTGCCAGCAGCTTCGAGGCGGGGCAAGAGACCCAGTACTTC	CASSFEAGQETQYF
TRBV3-1/TRBV3-2	NA	NA	TRBJ1-2	TGTGCCAGCAGCCCAGGACAAGTTTACAATGGCTACACCTTC	CASSPGQVYNGYTF
TRBV12-3/TRBV12-4	NA	NA	TRBJ1-2	TGTGCCAGCAGTTTGGCAGGAACTGGCTACACCTTC	CASSLAGTGYTF
TRBV27	once	TRBD1	TRBJ1-2	TGTGCCAGCAGTGAAACCAGGGACAGGGGGCGAGCCTATGGCTACACCTTC	CASSETRDRGRAYGYTF
TRBV6-6	few	TRBD1	TRBJ2-4	TGTGCCAGCAGGTCCGGGACAGGGGGGAACATTCAGTACTTC	CASRSGTGGNIQYF
TRBV7-8	NA	NA	TRBJ2-5	TGTGCCAGCAGCCACGCCGGAGGGTCGGAAGAGACCCAGTACTTC	CASSHAGGSEETQYF
TRBV18	NA	TRBD1	TRBJ2-6	TGTGCCAGCTCGGTAACAGGGGGCGGCACTGGGGCCAACGTCCTGACTTTC	CASSVTGGGTGANVLTF
TRBV5-8	NA	NA	TRBJ2-5	TGTGCCAGCAGATCGGGCCGGGGGACCCTGGGCGAGACCCAGTACTTC	CASRSGRGTLGETQYF